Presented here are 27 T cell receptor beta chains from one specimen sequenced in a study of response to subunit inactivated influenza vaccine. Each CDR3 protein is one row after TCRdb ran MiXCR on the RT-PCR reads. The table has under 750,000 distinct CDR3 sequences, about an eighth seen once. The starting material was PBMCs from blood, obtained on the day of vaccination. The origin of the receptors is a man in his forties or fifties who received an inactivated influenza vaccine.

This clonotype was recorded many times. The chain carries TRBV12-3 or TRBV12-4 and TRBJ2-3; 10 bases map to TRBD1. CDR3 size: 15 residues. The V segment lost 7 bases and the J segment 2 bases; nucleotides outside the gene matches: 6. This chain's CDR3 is CASKPGQGYTDTQYF. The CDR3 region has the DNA TGTGCCAGCAAACCGGGACAGGGGTACACAGATACGCAGTATTTT.

The CDR3 DNA reads as TGTGCCAGCAGCAACATTAATCAGCCCCAGCATTTT. This sequence encodes CASSNINQPQHF. The rearrangement uses TRBV7-9 and TRBJ1-5; the D is unclear. Germline values: CDR1 SEHNR, CDR2 FQNEAQ (reference sequence). V dropped 5 bases and J dropped 4 bases, with 6 bases sitting between them. The CDR3 sequence is 12 residues long.

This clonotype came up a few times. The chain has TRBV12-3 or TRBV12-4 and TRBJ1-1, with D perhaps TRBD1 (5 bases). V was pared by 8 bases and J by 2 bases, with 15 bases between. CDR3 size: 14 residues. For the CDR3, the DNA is TGTGCCAGCCGCCCCGGGACTATAAACACTGAAGCTTTCTTT. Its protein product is CASRPGTINTEAFF.

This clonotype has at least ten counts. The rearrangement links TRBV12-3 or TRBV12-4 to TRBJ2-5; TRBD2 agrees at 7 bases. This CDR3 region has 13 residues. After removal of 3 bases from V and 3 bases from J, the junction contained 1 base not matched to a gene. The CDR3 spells CASSLGGKETQYF. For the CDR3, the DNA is TGTGCCAGCAGTTTGGGAGGGAAAGAGACCCAGTACTTC.

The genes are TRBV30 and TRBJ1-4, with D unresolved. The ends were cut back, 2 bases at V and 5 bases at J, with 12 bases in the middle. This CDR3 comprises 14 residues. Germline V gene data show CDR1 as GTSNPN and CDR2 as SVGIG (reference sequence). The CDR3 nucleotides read TGTGCCTGGAGTCTGAGGACGACAAATGAAAAACTGTTTTTT. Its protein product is CAWSLRTTNEKLFF.

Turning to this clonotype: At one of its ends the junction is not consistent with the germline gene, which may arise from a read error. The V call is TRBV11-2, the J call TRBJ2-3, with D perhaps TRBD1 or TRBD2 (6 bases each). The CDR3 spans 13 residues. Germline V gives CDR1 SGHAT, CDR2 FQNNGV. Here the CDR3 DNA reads TGTGCCAGCAGCTTCGGGGGCACAGATACGCAGTCTTTT. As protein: CASSFGGTDTQSF. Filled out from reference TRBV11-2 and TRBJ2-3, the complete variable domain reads EAGVAQSPRYKIIEKRQSVAFWCNPISGHATLYWYQQILGQGPKLLIQFQNNGVVDDSQLPKDRFSAERLKGVDSTLKIQPAKLEDSAVYLCASSFGGTDTQSFGPGTRLTVL.

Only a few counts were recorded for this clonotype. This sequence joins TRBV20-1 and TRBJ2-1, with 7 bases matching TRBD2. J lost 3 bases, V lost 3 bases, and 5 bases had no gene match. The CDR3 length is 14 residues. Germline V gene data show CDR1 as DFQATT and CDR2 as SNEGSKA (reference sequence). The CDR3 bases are TGCAGTGCTAGTCGGGGGAGGGTCTACAATGAGCAGTTCTTC. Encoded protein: CSASRGRVYNEQFF.

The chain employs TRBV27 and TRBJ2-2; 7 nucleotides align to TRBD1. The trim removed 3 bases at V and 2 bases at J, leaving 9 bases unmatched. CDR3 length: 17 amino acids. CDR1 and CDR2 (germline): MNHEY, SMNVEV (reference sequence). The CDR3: CASSFEGAPSNTGELFF. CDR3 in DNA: TGTGCCAGCAGTTTTGAGGGGGCGCCGAGTAACACCGGGGAGCTGTTTTTT.

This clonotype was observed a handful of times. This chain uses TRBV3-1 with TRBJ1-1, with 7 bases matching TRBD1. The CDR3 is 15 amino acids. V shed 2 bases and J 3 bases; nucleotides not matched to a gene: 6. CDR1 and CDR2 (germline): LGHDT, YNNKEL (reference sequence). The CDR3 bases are TGTGCCAGCAGCCAAACAGGGGCCAGGTACACTGAAGCTTTCTTT. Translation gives CASSQTGARYTEAFF.

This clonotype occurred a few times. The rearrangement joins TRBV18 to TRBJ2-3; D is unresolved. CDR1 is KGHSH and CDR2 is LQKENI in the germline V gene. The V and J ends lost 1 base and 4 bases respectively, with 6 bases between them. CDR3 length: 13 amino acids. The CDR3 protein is CASSPLASDTQYF. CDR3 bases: TGTGCCAGCTCACCACTAGCTTCAGATACGCAGTATTTT.

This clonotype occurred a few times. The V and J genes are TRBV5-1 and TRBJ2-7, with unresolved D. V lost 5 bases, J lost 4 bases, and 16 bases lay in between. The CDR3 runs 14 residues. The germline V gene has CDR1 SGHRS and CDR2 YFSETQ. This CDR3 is CASRSLPSSYEQYF. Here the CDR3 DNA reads TGCGCCAGCAGATCCTTACCCTCTTCTTACGAGCAGTACTTC.

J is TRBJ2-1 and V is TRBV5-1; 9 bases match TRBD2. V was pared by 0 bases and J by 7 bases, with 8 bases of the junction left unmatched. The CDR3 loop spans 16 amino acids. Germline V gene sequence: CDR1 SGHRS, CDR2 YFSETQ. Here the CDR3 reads CASSLDSGRVRNEQFF. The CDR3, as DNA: TGCGCCAGCAGCTTGGATAGCGGGAGAGTAAGGAATGAGCAGTTCTTC.

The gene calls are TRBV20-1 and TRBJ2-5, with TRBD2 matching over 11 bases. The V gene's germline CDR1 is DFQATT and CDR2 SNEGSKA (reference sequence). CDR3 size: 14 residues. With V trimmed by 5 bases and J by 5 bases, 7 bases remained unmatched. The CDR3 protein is CSADWLAGGETQYF. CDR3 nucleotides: TGCAGTGCTGACTGGCTAGCGGGGGGTGAGACCCAGTACTTC.

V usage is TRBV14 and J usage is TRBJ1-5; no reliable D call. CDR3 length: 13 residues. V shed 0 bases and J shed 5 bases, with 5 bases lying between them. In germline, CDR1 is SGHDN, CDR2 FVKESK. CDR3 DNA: TGTGCCAGCAGCCAAGATCTTTATCAGCCCCAGCATTTT. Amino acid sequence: CASSQDLYQPQHF. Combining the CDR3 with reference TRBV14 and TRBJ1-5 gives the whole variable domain EAGVTQFPSHSVIEKGQTVTLRCDPISGHDNLYWYRRVMGKEIKFLLHFVKESKQDESGMPNNRFLAERTGGTYSTLKVQPAELEDSGVYFCASSQDLYQPQHFGDGTRLSIL.

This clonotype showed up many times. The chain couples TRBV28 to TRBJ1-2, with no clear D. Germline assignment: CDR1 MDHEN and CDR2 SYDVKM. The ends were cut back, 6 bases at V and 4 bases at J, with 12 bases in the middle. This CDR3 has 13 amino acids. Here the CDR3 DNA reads TGTGCCAGCAGCTTAGGTGGACTCTATGGCTACACCTTC. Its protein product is CASSLGGLYGYTF.

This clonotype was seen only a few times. CDR3 sequence: CASSSAFEQFF. The CDR3 DNA follows: TGTGCCAGCAGTTCCGCTTTCGAGCAGTTCTTC. The rearrangement joins TRBV12-3 or TRBV12-4 to TRBJ2-1, with D hard to call. The CDR3 consists of 11 residues. V lost 4 bases to trimming and J lost 10 bases, with 8 bases between them.

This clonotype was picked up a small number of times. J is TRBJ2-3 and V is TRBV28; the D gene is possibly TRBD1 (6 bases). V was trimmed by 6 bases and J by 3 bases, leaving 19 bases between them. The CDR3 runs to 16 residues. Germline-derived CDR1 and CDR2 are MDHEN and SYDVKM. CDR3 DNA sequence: TGTGCCAGCAGCTCCCAGGGGTCAGGGGAGACAGATACGCAGTATTTT. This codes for CASSSQGSGETDTQYF.

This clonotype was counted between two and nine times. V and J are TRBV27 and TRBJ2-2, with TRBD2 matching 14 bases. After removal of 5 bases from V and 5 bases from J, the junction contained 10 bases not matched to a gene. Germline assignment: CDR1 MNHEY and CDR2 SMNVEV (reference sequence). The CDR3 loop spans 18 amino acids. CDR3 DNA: TGTGCCAGCAGTCCTCGGACTAGCGGGAGGAGGAATACCGGGGAGCTGTTTTTT. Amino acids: CASSPRTSGRRNTGELFF.

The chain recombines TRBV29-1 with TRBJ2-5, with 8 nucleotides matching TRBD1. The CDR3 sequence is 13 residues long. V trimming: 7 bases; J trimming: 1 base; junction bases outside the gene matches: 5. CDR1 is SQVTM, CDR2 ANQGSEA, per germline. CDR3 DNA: TGCAGCGGGGCAGGGGGCCTCCAAGAGACCCAGTACTTC. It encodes CSGAGGLQETQYF. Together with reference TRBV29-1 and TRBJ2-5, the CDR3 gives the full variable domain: SAVISQKPSRDICQRGTSLTIQCQVDSQVTMMFWYRQQPGQSLTLIATANQGSEATYESGFVIDKFPISRPNLTFSTLTVSNMSPEDSSIYLCSGAGGLQETQYFGPGTRLLVL.

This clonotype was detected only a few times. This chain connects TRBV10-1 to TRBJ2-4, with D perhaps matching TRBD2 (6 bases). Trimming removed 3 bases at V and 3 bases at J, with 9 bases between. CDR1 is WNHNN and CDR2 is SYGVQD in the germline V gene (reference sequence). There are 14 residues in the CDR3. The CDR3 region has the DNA TGCGCCAGCAGTGACGGGGGAGGCAAAAACATTCAGTACTTC. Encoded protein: CASSDGGGKNIQYF.

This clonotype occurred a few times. This chain's CDR3 is CASSSGTLGGRGQETQYF. As DNA, the CDR3 is TGCGCCAGCAGCTCAGGGACTCTCGGAGGGAGGGGCCAAGAGACCCAGTACTTC. The V gene is TRBV5-1, the J gene TRBJ2-5, with 7 bases lining up with TRBD2. CDR1 and CDR2 from the germline V gene are SGHRS and YFSETQ. This CDR3 is 18 amino acids long. Unmatched junction bases numbered 15, after V lost 3 bases and J lost 1 base. The complete variable domain, with remaining parts taken from reference TRBV5-1 and TRBJ2-5, reads KAGVTQTPRYLIKTRGQQVTLSCSPISGHRSVSWYQQTPGQGLQFLFEYFSETQRNKGNFPGRFSGRQFSNSRSEMNVSTLELGDSALYLCASSSGTLGGRGQETQYFGPGTRLLVL.

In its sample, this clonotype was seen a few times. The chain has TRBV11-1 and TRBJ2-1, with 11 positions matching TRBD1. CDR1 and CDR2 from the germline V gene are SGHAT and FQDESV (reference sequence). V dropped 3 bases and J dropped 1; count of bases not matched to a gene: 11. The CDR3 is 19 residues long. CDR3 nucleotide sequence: TGTGCCAGCAGCTTTTTACCCGGGACAGGGGGTTTATCCTACAATGAGCAGTTCTTC. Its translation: CASSFLPGTGGLSYNEQFF.

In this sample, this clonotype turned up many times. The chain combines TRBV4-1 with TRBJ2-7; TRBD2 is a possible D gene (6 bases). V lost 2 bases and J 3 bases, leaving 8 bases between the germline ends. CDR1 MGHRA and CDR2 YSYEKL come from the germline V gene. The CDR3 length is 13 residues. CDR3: CASSQFSGYEQYF. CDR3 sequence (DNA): TGCGCCAGCAGCCAATTTAGCGGCTACGAGCAGTACTTC.

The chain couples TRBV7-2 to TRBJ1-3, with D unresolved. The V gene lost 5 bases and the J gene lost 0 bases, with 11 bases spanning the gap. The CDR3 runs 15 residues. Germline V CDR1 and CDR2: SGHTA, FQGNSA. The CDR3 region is CASSITGSSGNTIYF. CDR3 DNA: TGTGCCAGCAGCATAACCGGGTCCTCTGGAAACACCATATATTTT.

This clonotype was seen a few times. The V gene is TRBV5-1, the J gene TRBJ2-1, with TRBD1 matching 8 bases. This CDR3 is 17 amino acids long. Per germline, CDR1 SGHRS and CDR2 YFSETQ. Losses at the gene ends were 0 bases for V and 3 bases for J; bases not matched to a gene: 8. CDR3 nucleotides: TGCGCCAGCAGCTTGGGACCCACAGGGGGAATCTACAATGAGCAGTTCTTC. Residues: CASSLGPTGGIYNEQFF. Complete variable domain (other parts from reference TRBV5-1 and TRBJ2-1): KAGVTQTPRYLIKTRGQQVTLSCSPISGHRSVSWYQQTPGQGLQFLFEYFSETQRNKGNFPGRFSGRQFSNSRSEMNVSTLELGDSALYLCASSLGPTGGIYNEQFFGPGTRLTVL.

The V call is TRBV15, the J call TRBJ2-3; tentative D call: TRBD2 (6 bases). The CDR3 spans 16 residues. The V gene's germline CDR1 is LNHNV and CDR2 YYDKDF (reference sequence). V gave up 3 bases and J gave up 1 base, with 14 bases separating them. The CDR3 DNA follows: TGTGCCACCAGCAGTATGGGGTTAGCGGGCACAGATACGCAGTATTTT. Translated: CATSSMGLAGTDTQYF.

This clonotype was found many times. The CDR3 coding sequence is TGTGCCAGCAGCCGGACAGGGGGCGATTCAATATCCTACAATGAGCAGTTCTTC. Encoded protein: CASSRTGGDSISYNEQFF. V is TRBV9 and J is TRBJ2-1; TRBD1 aligns across 11 bases. Trimming cost V 4 bases and J 1 base; bases outside gene matches: 10. Germline CDR1 reads SGDLS; CDR2 reads YYNGEE. The CDR3 totals 18 residues.